The next 5 T cell receptor beta chains were all read from a single sample in a study of shared T cell receptors in the human thymus. Produced via immunoSEQ multiplex PCR; TCRdb's table is partial and in-frame only. Of 700,000 to 750,000 clones in the sample, approximately 85% were seen once. These data were also reused for a study on human thymus T cells.

The specimen was thymocytes. These TCRs come from a girl under three years old with a congenital heart defect.

J is TRBJ2-7 and V is TRBV4-1, with D maybe TRBD1 (6 bases). Germline CDR1 is MGHRA and CDR2 is YSYEKL. This CDR3 has 15 residues. Trimming took 0 bases from V and 3 from J, leaving 12 bases between them. The CDR3 region is CASSQEGRGGYEQYF. Written as DNA, the CDR3 is TGCGCCAGCAGCCAAGAGGGCAGGGGCGGCTACGAGCAGTACTTC.

Points on this clone: Other DNA sequences of this sample code for an identical CDR3. This chain links TRBV9 with TRBJ1-1; a possible D gene is TRBD1 (5 bases). Germline V gene sequence: CDR1 SGDLS, CDR2 YYNGEE. Trimming cost V 2 bases and J 5 bases, with 10 bases left between them. CDR3 size: 13 residues. The CDR3 reads CASSVGGDTEAFF. Here the CDR3 DNA reads TGTGCCAGCAGCGTCGGGGGAGATACTGAAGCTTTCTTT.

The rearrangement uses TRBV5-1 and TRBJ2-7, with 15 bases that match TRBD2. Losses at the gene ends were 2 bases for V and 6 bases for J; bases not matched to a gene: 12. The CDR3 covers 18 residues. Germline V gives CDR1 SGHRS, CDR2 YFSETQ. The CDR3: CASSLSGTSGGWDFEQYF. CDR3 DNA: TGCGCCAGCAGCTTATCCGGGACTAGCGGGGGGTGGGATTTCGAGCAGTACTTC.

This clone was found a few times. This chain's CDR3 is CSGKLRDRSYEQYF. DNA for the CDR3: TGCAGCGGAAAGCTCCGGGACAGGTCCTACGAGCAGTACTTC. V usage is TRBV29-1 and J usage is TRBJ2-7; TRBD1 agrees at 8 bases. The germline gives CDR1 SQVTM, CDR2 ANQGSEA. The length of the CDR3 is 14 residues. V was clipped by 7 bases and J by 1 base; unmatched bases: 9.

The chain is built from TRBV2 and TRBJ1-4, with D hard to call. The germline V gene encodes CDR1 SNHLY and CDR2 FYNNEI. CDR3 size: 14 residues. CDR3 sequence: CAPTKTRTAEKLFF. Written as DNA, the CDR3 is TGTGCTCCTACAAAAACCCGGACTGCCGAAAAACTGTTTTTT. Together with reference TRBV2 and TRBJ1-4, the CDR3 gives the full variable domain: EPEVTQTPSHQVTQMGQEVILRCVPISNHLYFYWYRQILGQKVEFLVSFYNNEISEKSEIFDDQFSVERPDGSNFTLKIRSTKLEDSAMYFCAPTKTRTAEKLFFGSGTQLSVL.